This entry lists 13 T cell receptor beta chains sequenced from one sample in a study of T cell repertoires in cytomegalovirus infection. Each CDR3 protein gets one entry after TCRdb re-called the reads with MiXCR. The sample contains about 740,000 distinct CDR3 sequences, approximately 34% of which appear only once. Sequencing used PBMCs. Receptors were obtained from a human donor in good health (CMV status not recorded). Some clones in this sample may be carry-over from other donors' samples.

This clonotype appeared a few times. In DNA form, the CDR3 reads TGTGCCAGTAGTTTTTTGGGGGATTCACCCCTCCACTTT. This sequence encodes CASSFLGDSPLHF. The J gene is TRBJ1-6, the V gene TRBV19, with a tentative D call TRBD1 (5 bases). The CDR3 loop spans 13 amino acids. V was cut by 5 bases and J by 8 bases, with 10 bases left in between. Germline values: CDR1 LNHDA, CDR2 SQIVND (reference sequence).

This clonotype was counted only a few times. This chain connects TRBV10-3 to TRBJ2-3; perhaps D is TRBD1 or TRBD2 (6 bases each). With 8 bases removed from V and 2 bases from J, the gap between germline ends came to 17 bases. Germline V lookup: CDR1 ENHRY, CDR2 SYGVKD. This CDR3 is built from 15 residues. The CDR3 spells CAIGGQGLNTDTQYF. The CDR3 bases are TGTGCCATCGGGGGGCAGGGGCTAAACACAGATACGCAGTATTTT.

The chain couples TRBV6-1 to TRBJ1-1, with a tentative D call TRBD1 (6 bases). Deletions cut 2 bases from V and 6 bases from J, with 10 bases between. Per the germline V gene, CDR1 is MNHNS and CDR2 is SASEGT. The CDR3 extends over 13 amino acids. The CDR3 sequence: CASSETGLAEAFF. The CDR3, as DNA: TGTGCCAGCAGTGAAACAGGGCTGGCTGAAGCTTTCTTT.

The chain joins TRBV19 to TRBJ2-6; D is possibly TRBD1 or TRBD2 (5 bases each). This CDR3 is built from 15 residues. V shed 9 bases and J shed 0 bases, with 12 bases lying between them. Germline-derived CDR1 and CDR2 are LNHDA and SQIVND (reference sequence). Written as DNA, the CDR3 is TGTGCCAGCCATGCAGGGAGCTCTGGGGCCAACGTCCTGACTTTC. Protein: CASHAGSSGANVLTF.

This clonotype was observed a handful of times. This rearrangement joins TRBV20-1 to TRBJ1-2, with TRBD1 as a possible D gene (5 bases). This CDR3 is built from 15 residues. In germline, CDR1 is DFQATT, CDR2 SNEGSKA (reference sequence). CDR3 residues: CSSSLVRDRAYGYTF. The CDR3 bases are TGCAGCTCCTCGTTGGTCAGGGATCGGGCCTATGGCTACACCTTC.

The rearrangement links TRBV4-1 to TRBJ2-3; TRBD1 agrees at 9 bases. The J segment lost 3 bases and the V segment lost 2 bases, leaving 6 bases of the junction unmatched. The germline V gene encodes CDR1 MGHRA and CDR2 YSYEKL. The CDR3 is 16 amino acids. CDR3 residues: CASSQHGTGLTDTQYF. The CDR3 nucleotides read TGCGCCAGCAGCCAACACGGGACAGGGTTGACAGATACGCAGTATTTT.

This clonotype showed up just a few times. The chain is built from TRBV19 and TRBJ2-2; either TRBD1 or TRBD2 may supply D (5 bases each). The CDR3 extends over 13 amino acids. V was cut by 9 bases and J by 4 bases, with 12 bases left in between. Germline values: CDR1 LNHDA, CDR2 SQIVND (reference sequence). The CDR3 loop reads CASEGPGTGELFF. Written as DNA, the CDR3 is TGTGCCAGCGAGGGACCGGGCACCGGGGAGCTGTTTTTT.

This clonotype occurred a few times. The genes are TRBV2 and TRBJ2-3, with 8 positions matching TRBD1. CDR1 SNHLY and CDR2 FYNNEI come from the germline V gene. The CDR3 length is 16 residues. V shed 3 bases and J 5 bases; nucleotides not matched to a gene: 10. The CDR3 DNA is TGTGCCAGCAGTGAGAATCGGGCAGGGGGCAGAGATACGCAGTATTTT. Amino acids: CASSENRAGGRDTQYF.

The J gene is TRBJ1-1, the V gene TRBV4-1; 8 nucleotides match TRBD1. The germline V gene has CDR1 MGHRA and CDR2 YSYEKL. This CDR3 spans 16 amino acids. J gave up 4 bases and V 1 base, and 8 bases lay outside the gene matches. CDR3 sequence reads: CASSQVSGGSSTEAFF. The DNA for the CDR3 is TGCGCCAGCAGCCAAGTCTCAGGGGGCTCGAGCACTGAAGCTTTCTTT.

This clonotype was seen only a few times. The genes are TRBV5-6 and TRBJ1-6; D is perhaps TRBD1 (5 bases). V lost 4 bases to trimming and J lost 0 bases, with 17 bases between them. Germline V gene data show CDR1 as SGHDT and CDR2 as YYEEEE. CDR3 length: 18 residues. CDR3 sequence reads: CASSPSGAPSSYNSPLHF. The CDR3 DNA reads as TGTGCCAGCAGCCCTAGCGGGGCTCCCAGCTCCTATAATTCACCCCTCCACTTT. Based on the CDR3 plus reference TRBV5-6 and TRBJ1-6, the full variable domain is DAGVTQSPTHLIKTRGQQVTLRCSPKSGHDTVSWYQQALGQGPQFIFQYYEEEERQRGNFPDRFSGHQFPNYSSELNVNALLLGDSALYLCASSPSGAPSSYNSPLHFGNGTRLTVT.

This clonotype was seen only a few times. This sequence joins TRBV9 and TRBJ2-1, with 8 nucleotides matching TRBD1. The CDR3 runs 15 residues. Germline values: CDR1 SGDLS, CDR2 YYNGEE. V gave up 3 bases and J gave up 4 bases; unmatched junction bases: 6. CDR3 loop: CASSGRDRSYNEQFF. The DNA of the CDR3 is TGTGCCAGCAGCGGCCGGGACAGGTCGTACAATGAGCAGTTCTTC.

The chain is built from TRBV5-5 and TRBJ2-7, with TRBD1 as a possible D gene (6 bases). V was pared by 5 bases and J by 3 bases, with 18 bases between. The CDR3 runs 15 residues. Germline V lookup: CDR1 SGHKS, CDR2 YYEKEE (reference sequence). DNA for the CDR3: TGTGCCAGCAGACCAACAGGGCCTAATTACTACGAGCAGTACTTC. The encoded protein is CASRPTGPNYYEQYF.

The chain is built from TRBV27 and TRBJ1-2; 8 bases match TRBD1. The J segment lost 8 bases and the V segment lost 4 bases, leaving 9 bases of the junction unmatched. This CDR3 region has 14 residues. Germline CDR1 and CDR2: MNHEY and SMNVEV (reference sequence). The DNA for the CDR3 is TGTGCCAGCAGTTCCGGACAGGGTCGTTGGGGCTACACCTTC. Translation gives CASSSGQGRWGYTF.